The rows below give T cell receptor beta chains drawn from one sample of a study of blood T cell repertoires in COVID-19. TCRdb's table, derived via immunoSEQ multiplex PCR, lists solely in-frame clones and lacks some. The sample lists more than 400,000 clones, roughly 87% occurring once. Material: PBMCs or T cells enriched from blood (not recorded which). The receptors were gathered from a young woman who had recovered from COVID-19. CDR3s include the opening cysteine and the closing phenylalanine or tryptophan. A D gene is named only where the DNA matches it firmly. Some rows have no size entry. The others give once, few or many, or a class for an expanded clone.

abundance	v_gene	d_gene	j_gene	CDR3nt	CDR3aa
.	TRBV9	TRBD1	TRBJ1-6	TGTGCCAGCAGCGTCGAACAGGGGATCAATTCACCCCTCCACTTT	CASSVEQGINSPLHF
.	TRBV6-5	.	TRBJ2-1	TGTGCCAGCAGTTCCCCGGAGGTACGGTCGTACAATGAGCAGTTCTTC	CASSSPEVRSYNEQFF
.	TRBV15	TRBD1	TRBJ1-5	TGTGCCACCAGCAGAGGACAGGGAAGTCAGCCCCAGCATTTT	CATSRGQGSQPQHF
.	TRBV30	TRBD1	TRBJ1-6	TGTGCCTGGAGTCGCCAGGGGGATTCACCCCTCCACTTT	CAWSRQGDSPLHF
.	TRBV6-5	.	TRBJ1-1	TGTGCCAGCAGTTACCCTTTTCCCACTGAAGCTTTCTTT	CASSYPFPTEAFF
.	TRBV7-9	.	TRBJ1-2	TGTGCCAGCAGCCCCCAAGGGGGAGGGGAAGATGACTATGGCTACACCTTC	CASSPQGGGEDDYGYTF
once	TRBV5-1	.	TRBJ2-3	TGCGCCAGCAGCTTGGGAAGAGCGGGACAAGATACGCAGTATTTT	CASSLGRAGQDTQYF
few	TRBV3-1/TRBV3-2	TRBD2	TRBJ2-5	TGTGCCAGCAGCCTAGCGGGGGGGGCTGTTACAGAGACCCAGTACTTC	CASSLAGGAVTETQYF
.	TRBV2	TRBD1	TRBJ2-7	TGTGCCAGCATATCGGGACAGAACCACGAGCAGTACTTC	CASISGQNHEQYF
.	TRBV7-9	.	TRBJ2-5	TGTGCCAGCGACATGGCACAGACAGAGACCCAGTACTTC	CASDMAQTETQYF
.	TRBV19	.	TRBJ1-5	TGTGCCAGTAGTATAGTAGAAGCGGGACAGCCCCAGCATTTT	CASSIVEAGQPQHF
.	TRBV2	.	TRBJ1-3	TGTGCCAGCAGGGAAGACAGAGTGGGAAACACCATATATTTT	CASREDRVGNTIYF
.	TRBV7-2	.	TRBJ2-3	TGTGCCAGCAGCTTACAGGGGAGACGAGGCACAGATACGCAGTATTTT	CASSLQGRRGTDTQYF
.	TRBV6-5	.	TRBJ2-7	TGTGCCAGCAGTTACCGGAGGGGTACGCAGCAGTACTTC	CASSYRRGTQQYF